A single sample is the source of the 13 T cell receptor beta chains below, sequenced in a study of cytomegalovirus exposure and HLA in healthy donors. The PCR made use of 60 Vbeta and 13 Jbeta primers. The protocol was immunoSEQ multiplex PCR, while the TCRdb copy is restricted to in-frame clones and leaves out a portion. The repertoire consists of 150,000 to 200,000 clones, with about 13% occurring once and the leading ten covering over 6.5%. Sequenced material: PBMCs. The receptors stem from a man between 50 and 59 years old in good health and CMV-seropositive.

The CDR3 region is CASSSVDRGGGYTF. CDR3 bases: TGTGCCAGCAGCTCCGTCGACAGGGGAGGAGGCTACACCTTC. V and J are TRBV5-6 and TRBJ1-2, with TRBD1 matching over 8 bases. Germline V gene data show CDR1 as SGHDT and CDR2 as YYEEEE. The CDR3 loop spans 14 amino acids. V lost 3 bases to trimming and J lost 8 bases; unmatched junction nucleotides: 9.

The chain is built from TRBV5-4 and TRBJ2-2, with TRBD1 matching over 7 bases. J gave up 5 bases and V 6 bases, and 13 bases lay outside the gene matches. This CDR3 region has 16 residues. Germline-derived CDR1 and CDR2 are SGHNT and YYREEE (reference sequence). CDR3 protein: CASKNQGQTGTGELFF. The DNA for the CDR3 is TGTGCCAGCAAGAATCAGGGACAGACGGGGACCGGGGAGCTGTTTTTT.

The rearrangement links TRBV29-1 to TRBJ2-3; no clear D. Looked up from germline, CDR1 is SQVTM and CDR2 is ANQGSEA. The CDR3 contains 8 residues. Trimming cost V 7 bases and J 6 bases, with 2 bases left between them. This CDR3 is CSADTQYF. DNA for the CDR3: TGCAGCGCTGATACGCAGTATTTT.

V usage is TRBV20-1 and J usage is TRBJ2-5; no definite D call. The germline CDR1 and CDR2 sequences are DFQATT and SNEGSKA (reference sequence). The CDR3 is 9 amino acids. V was clipped by 3 bases and J by 9 bases, with 5 bases between them. CDR3 coding DNA: TGCAGTGCTAGTATCCCCCAGTACTTC. Its protein product is CSASIPQYF.

This clone was counted between two and nine times. The DNA for the CDR3 is TGTGCCAGCAGCCCTGGAGGACTAGCGGGGGGTGGGCAAGAGACCCAGTACTTC. Protein product: CASSPGGLAGGGQETQYF. The chain couples TRBV13 to TRBJ2-5; TRBD2 aligns across 14 bases. Germline CDR1 is PRHDT and CDR2 is FYEKMQ (reference sequence). The V gene end was trimmed by 5 bases and the J gene end by 2 bases; junction bases not matched to a gene: 10. The CDR3 consists of 18 residues. The whole variable domain, remainder taken from reference TRBV13 and TRBJ2-5, is AAGVIQSPRHLIKEKRETATLKCYPIPRHDTVYWYQQGPGQDPQFLISFYEKMQSDKGSIPDRFSAQQFSDYHSELNMSSLELGDSALYFCASSPGGLAGGGQETQYFGPGTRLLVL.

The chain uses TRBV19 and TRBJ1-2; TRBD1 might be the D (6 bases). Germline values: CDR1 LNHDA, CDR2 SQIVND (reference sequence). The ends were cut back, 2 bases at V and 3 bases at J, with 7 bases in the middle. There are 13 residues in the CDR3. The CDR3 nucleotides are TGTGCCAGTAGTATATGGACAGACTATGGCTACACCTTC. This gives the protein CASSIWTDYGYTF.

This chain uses TRBV12-5 with TRBJ1-5; 9 bases agree with TRBD1. V lost 9 bases and J lost 7; bases outside the gene matches: 10. This CDR3 is 14 amino acids long. Germline CDR1 is LGHNT and CDR2 is FRNRAP. CDR3 loop: CASLAGTGNQPQHF. DNA of the CDR3: TGTGCTAGCTTAGCCGGGACAGGGAACCAGCCCCAGCATTTT.

This clone has a handful of counts. V and J are TRBV5-4 and TRBJ2-3; 16 bases agree with TRBD2. This CDR3 is 17 amino acids long. With 4 bases clipped from V and 7 bases from J, the junction kept 9 bases outside the gene matches. Germline CDR1 and CDR2: SGHNT and YYREEE (reference sequence). The DNA for the CDR3 is TGTGCCAGCAGCCGGGGACTAGCGGGGGGGCCAACCCATACGCAGTATTTT. It encodes CASSRGLAGGPTHTQYF.

This clone was recorded a few times. The rearrangement links TRBV19 to TRBJ1-5; D perhaps matches TRBD1 (6 bases). Trimming cost V 3 bases and J 3 bases, with 15 bases left between them. CDR3 length equals 16 residues. The germline V gene encodes CDR1 LNHDA and CDR2 SQIVND (reference sequence). The CDR3 reads CASSIAQGRANQPQHF. Here the CDR3 DNA reads TGTGCCAGTAGTATTGCCCAGGGGAGGGCCAATCAGCCCCAGCATTTT.

The chain has TRBV5-3 and TRBJ1-2, with 7 bases aligning to TRBD1. Being an ORF, TRBV5-3 has a function that is uncertain. V was pared by 7 bases and J by 4 bases, with 16 bases of the junction left unmatched. The length of the CDR3 is 16 residues. CDR3 loop: CARPGGYRGQVYGYTF. The CDR3 DNA reads as TGTGCCAGACCCGGAGGGTATAGGGGGCAAGTCTATGGCTACACCTTC.

The chain carries TRBV6-5 and TRBJ2-1; a weak D match, TRBD2 (6 bases). Germline CDR1 and CDR2: MNHEY and SVGAGI. Trimming took 6 bases from V and 7 from J, leaving 16 bases between them. The CDR3 length is 14 residues. DNA of the CDR3: TGTGCCAGCAGAGCTCCCGGGAGCTCTAATGAGCAGTTCTTC. It is translated as CASRAPGSSNEQFF.

This rearrangement joins TRBV10-3 to TRBJ2-1; D not certain. The CDR3 runs to 11 residues. The germline CDR1 and CDR2 sequences are ENHRY and SYGVKD. V shed 4 bases and J shed 12 bases, with 10 bases lying between them. The CDR3 loop reads CAISGEAMQFF. CDR3 bases: TGTGCCATCAGTGGAGAGGCTATGCAGTTCTTC.

This clone was recorded a few times. The same CDR3 is also encoded by other DNA sequences in this sample. The CDR3 is CASSGLASTDTQYF. The CDR3 bases are TGTGCCAGCAGTGGACTAGCAAGCACAGATACGCAGTATTTT. V and J are TRBV2 and TRBJ2-3; 7 bases agree with TRBD2. The junction had 1 base not matched to a gene; V was cut back by 4 bases and J by 0 bases. The CDR3 has 14 residues. Germline CDR1 SNHLY, CDR2 FYNNEI.